Listed here are 19 T cell receptor beta chains from one sample, sequenced in a study of identical twins. TCRdb re-derived calls from the 5' RACE reads in MiXCR, one entry per CDR3 protein. There are roughly 250,000 distinct CDR3 sequences in the sample; 5.5% to 8% occur only once, and 3.6% lies in the top ten. The sample was also reused in another study, on yellow fever vaccine responses in identical twins.

Sequencing was done on a sample of memory (CD45RO+) T cells sorted from blood. All receptors derive from a woman younger than 30 in good health.

This clonotype was counted ten times or more. The CDR3: CASSLRPWTVPYNEQFF. In DNA form, the CDR3 reads TGTGCCAGCAGTTTAAGGCCGTGGACAGTTCCCTACAATGAGCAGTTCTTC. This chain connects TRBV12-3 or TRBV12-4 to TRBJ2-1, with a possible D match to TRBD1 (6 bases). The CDR3 is made up of 17 amino acids. V was pared by 2 bases and J by 2 bases, with 16 bases between.

This chain connects TRBV3-1 to TRBJ2-7, with D possibly being TRBD2 (5 bases). Trimming removed 1 base from V and 4 bases from J, with 17 bases in between. Germline V gene data show CDR1 as LGHDT and CDR2 as YNNKEL (reference sequence). The CDR3 is 16 amino acids. CDR3: CASSQVSREKRYEQYF. In DNA form, the CDR3 reads TGTGCCAGCAGCCAAGTCAGTCGGGAAAAAAGATACGAGCAGTACTTC.

This clonotype was detected ten times or more. The chain joins TRBV18 to TRBJ2-5, with a possible D match to TRBD2 (5 bases). Trimming took off 4 bases at V and 1 base at J, with 13 bases between the two ends. From germline, CDR1 is KGHSH and CDR2 LQKENI. The CDR3 is made up of 15 amino acids. The CDR3 nucleotides read TGTGCCAGCTCACAGCGGTCCGGCGCCCAAGAGACCCAGTACTTC. As protein: CASSQRSGAQETQYF.

This clonotype was counted many times. This chain joins TRBV19 and TRBJ1-5; 8 bases match TRBD1. The CDR3 sequence is 14 residues long. Germline CDR1 reads LNHDA; CDR2 reads SQIVND (reference sequence). Germline trimming cut 9 bases from V and 3 bases from J; bases unmatched to any gene: 7. CDR3 sequence reads: CASRDRNNNQPQHF. The DNA for the CDR3 is TGTGCCAGCAGGGACAGGAACAACAATCAGCCCCAGCATTTT.

This clonotype has at least ten counts. V gene TRBV24-1 combines with J gene TRBJ1-2; 8 positions match TRBD1. Trimming removed 5 bases from V and 4 bases from J; junction bases left unmatched: 5. CDR3 length: 14 residues. Germline CDR1 and CDR2: KGHDR and SFDVKD. The CDR3 nucleotides are TGTGCCACCAGTGGGAGCGGACAGGGCTATGGCTACACCTTC. This encodes CATSGSGQGYGYTF.

The chain recombines TRBV29-1 with TRBJ2-7, with unresolved D. V was trimmed by 6 bases and J by 3 bases, leaving 9 bases between them. Per germline, CDR1 SQVTM and CDR2 ANQGSEA. The CDR3 has 11 amino acids. CDR3 loop: CSVAENYEQYV. The CDR3 region has the DNA TGCAGCGTGGCGGAAAACTACGAGCAGTACGTC.

V and J are TRBV5-1 and TRBJ2-2; D remains unclear. Trimming stripped 0 bases from V and 7 bases from J, with 4 bases between. CDR1 and CDR2 (germline): SGHRS, YFSETQ. The CDR3 has 12 residues. The CDR3: CASSLEGGELFF. For the CDR3, the DNA is TGCGCCAGCAGCTTGGAAGGCGGGGAGCTGTTTTTT.

This clonotype has only a few counts. The V call is TRBV5-1, the J call TRBJ2-2; D remains ambiguous. Germline CDR1 and CDR2: SGHRS and YFSETQ. Trimming pared 3 bases from V and 5 bases from J, leaving 11 bases between. This CDR3 has 14 amino acids. The CDR3 DNA follows: TGCGCCAGCAGCTCCACAGATCCAACCGGGGAGCTGTTTTTT. This translates into CASSSTDPTGELFF.

This clonotype has only a few counts. The chain recombines TRBV20-1 with TRBJ2-7; D not certain. CDR1 is DFQATT, CDR2 SNEGSKA, per germline (reference sequence). The CDR3 has 12 amino acids. V was pared by 3 bases and J by 1 base, with 7 bases between. In nucleotides, the CDR3 is TGCAGTGCTAGCGACGGTTCCTACGAGCAGTACGTC. Protein: CSASDGSYEQYV.

The gene calls are TRBV27 and TRBJ2-3, with D uncertain. V lost 0 bases to trimming and J lost 2 bases, with 12 bases between them. The CDR3 is 16 amino acids. Germline values: CDR1 MNHEY, CDR2 SMNVEV (reference sequence). CDR3 in amino acids: CASSLSGLDHTDTQYF. CDR3 bases: TGTGCCAGCAGTTTATCAGGGCTCGACCACACAGATACGCAGTATTTT.

This clonotype appeared a few times. The chain combines TRBV7-2 with TRBJ2-7; 10 bases align to TRBD2. V lost 1 base to trimming and J lost 0 bases; unmatched junction nucleotides: 6. CDR1 SGHTA and CDR2 FQGNSA come from the germline V gene. CDR3 length: 17 amino acids. CDR3 in amino acids: CASSLGTSGVFSYEQYF. The CDR3 nucleotides are TGTGCCAGCAGCTTAGGGACTAGCGGCGTTTTCTCCTACGAGCAGTACTTC.

This clonotype was seen more than once but under ten times. The rearrangement joins TRBV7-9 to TRBJ1-2; D not certain. The CDR3 runs to 10 residues. Germline CDR1 is SEHNR and CDR2 is FQNEAQ (reference sequence). The V end lost 10 bases, the J end lost 8 bases, and 11 bases lay between the germline ends. CDR3 region: CATSLDGYTF. DNA for the CDR3: TGTGCCACCTCCCTGGACGGCTACACCTTC.

The gene calls are TRBV14 and TRBJ2-7; TRBD1 agrees at 7 bases. This CDR3 has 16 amino acids. V lost 1 base and J lost 2; bases outside the gene matches: 8. Germline V gene data show CDR1 as SGHDN and CDR2 as FVKESK. CDR3 sequence reads: CASSQAGYRGPYEQYF. The CDR3 nucleotides read TGTGCCAGCAGCCAAGCTGGCTACAGGGGCCCCTACGAGCAGTACTTC.

This clonotype appeared many times. The chain is built from TRBV12-3 or TRBV12-4 and TRBJ2-2, with D unclear. The CDR3 loop spans 14 amino acids. Trimming cost V 8 bases and J 1 base, with 11 bases left between them. The CDR3 spells CASYSGLNTGELFF. CDR3 coding DNA: TGTGCCAGCTATTCCGGGCTGAACACCGGGGAGCTGTTTTTT.

This clonotype was observed many times. This sequence joins TRBV12-3 or TRBV12-4 and TRBJ2-2; D uncertain. V was shortened by 3 bases and J by 2 bases, with 10 bases between the two germline ends. The CDR3 loop spans 15 amino acids. The CDR3 nucleotides read TGTGCCAGCAGTTTTGGTCGATTAAACACCGGGGAGCTGTTTTTT. Translated: CASSFGRLNTGELFF.

This clonotype has only a few counts. This rearrangement joins TRBV20-1 to TRBJ2-5, with unresolved D. Germline values: CDR1 DFQATT, CDR2 SNEGSKA (reference sequence). This CDR3 region has 11 residues. The germline V and J ends were trimmed by 4 bases and 5 bases, with 8 bases remaining between them. The CDR3 DNA is TGCAGTGCTACCCCCAGGGAGACCCAGTACTTC. As protein: CSATPRETQYF.

This clonotype was counted many times. The chain recombines TRBV25-1 with TRBJ2-2; the match to TRBD1 covers 7 bases. V trimming: 2 bases; J trimming: 3 bases; junction bases outside the gene matches: 6. Germline CDR1 and CDR2: MGHDK and SYGVNS. The CDR3 runs to 16 residues. CDR3 sequence (DNA): TGTGCCAGCAGTGAAGCAGGGGGACGTCACACCGGGGAGCTGTTTTTT. This encodes CASSEAGGRHTGELFF.

This chain uses TRBV7-8 with TRBJ2-5, with 7 nucleotides matching TRBD2. Germline lookup yields CDR1 SGHVS and CDR2 FQNEAQ. The CDR3 extends over 14 amino acids. The V gene end was trimmed by 5 bases and the J gene end by 6 bases; junction bases not matched to a gene: 9. The CDR3: CASSPGLGEKTQYF. The CDR3 DNA is TGTGCCAGCAGCCCCGGACTAGGGGAGAAGACCCAGTACTTC.

This clonotype was counted a few times. The chain couples TRBV28 to TRBJ1-3, with 7 bases matching TRBD1. The CDR3 loop spans 14 amino acids. The V gene's germline CDR1 is MDHEN and CDR2 SYDVKM. The V segment lost 4 bases and the J segment 2 bases; nucleotides outside the gene matches: 2. The CDR3 reads CASSSTGTGNTIYF. In nucleotides, the CDR3 is TGTGCCAGCAGTTCGACAGGGACTGGAAACACCATATATTTT.